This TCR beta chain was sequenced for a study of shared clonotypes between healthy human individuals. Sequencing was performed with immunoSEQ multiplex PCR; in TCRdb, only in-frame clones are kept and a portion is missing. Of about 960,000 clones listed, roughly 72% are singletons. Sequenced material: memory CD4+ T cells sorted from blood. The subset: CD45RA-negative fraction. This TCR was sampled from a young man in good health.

This chain's CDR3 is CASSLAPGGSGNTIYF. The CDR3 DNA reads TGTGCCAGCAGCTTGGCCCCAGGGGGCTCTGGAAACACCATATATTTT. This chain connects TRBV5-5 to TRBJ1-3, with 7 bases fitting TRBD1. The CDR3 runs 16 residues. V lost 0 bases and J lost 0; bases outside the gene matches: 3. Germline V CDR1 and CDR2: SGHKS, YYEKEE (reference sequence).